The 11 T cell receptor beta chains presented below share a single source sample, sequenced in a study of blood T cell repertoires in COVID-19. Profiling relied on immunoSEQ multiplex PCR, and the TCRdb table lists in-frame clones only, not all of them. The data contain approximately 360,000 clones, around four fifths of them seen just once; the ten biggest clones take up roughly 5.1%. Specimen: PBMCs or T cells enriched from blood (not recorded which). The receptors shown here come from a woman aged 45 to 65 who had recovered from COVID-19.

The CDR3 DNA follows: TGTGCCAGCAGTTTACTTTGGGGGGGGGAGCAGTTCTTC. Amino acid sequence: CASSLLWGGEQFF. This chain connects TRBV12-3 or TRBV12-4 to TRBJ2-1, with 7 positions matching TRBD2. With V trimmed by 2 bases and J by 10 bases, 5 bases remained unmatched. This CDR3 has 13 residues.

In the case of this clone: The same CDR3 can be traced to other DNA sequences in this sample. V gene TRBV12-3 or TRBV12-4 combines with J gene TRBJ2-7; tentatively, D is TRBD1 (6 bases). The CDR3 totals 13 residues. V was cut by 5 bases and J by 2 bases, with 10 bases left in between. CDR3 amino acids: CASSLQGPYEQYF. As DNA, the CDR3 is TGTGCCAGCAGTCTACAGGGCCCCTACGAGCAGTACTTC.

The rearrangement joins TRBV15 to TRBJ2-1, with 10 positions matching TRBD2. J lost 6 bases, V lost 0 bases, and 11 bases had no gene match. The germline V gene has CDR1 LNHNV and CDR2 YYDKDF (reference sequence). This CDR3 has 18 residues. CDR3 sequence: CATSREGRSGGYPNEQFF. DNA for the CDR3: TGTGCCACCAGCAGAGAGGGGCGTAGCGGGGGGTACCCCAATGAGCAGTTCTTC.

The CDR3 spells CSVGGGQTYGYTF. The CDR3, as DNA: TGCAGCGTTGGTGGCGGACAAACCTATGGCTACACCTTC. V and J are TRBV29-1 and TRBJ1-2; TRBD1 might be the D (5 bases). V lost 4 bases and J lost 4, with 13 bases in between. The CDR3 contains 13 residues. Germline loops: CDR1 SQVTM, CDR2 ANQGSEA.

V usage is TRBV5-6 and J usage is TRBJ2-7, with D unresolved. Germline CDR1 reads SGHDT; CDR2 reads YYEEEE. Trimming removed 1 base from V and 6 bases from J, with 5 bases in between. The CDR3 loop spans 11 amino acids. This CDR3 reads CASSLNLEQYF. The CDR3 region has the DNA TGTGCCAGCAGCTTGAATCTCGAGCAGTACTTC.

The gene calls are TRBV3-1 (or the pseudogene TRBV3-2) and TRBJ2-2; TRBD1 might be the D (6 bases). Germline V gene lookup returns CDR1 LGHDT and CDR2 YNNKEL (reference sequence). V was cut by 0 bases and J by 7 bases, with 12 bases left in between. This CDR3 is built from 15 residues. The DNA for the CDR3 is TGTGCCAGCAGCCAAGATTTGGGGGCGGTCGGGGAGCTGTTTTTT. It is translated as CASSQDLGAVGELFF.

The CDR3 DNA reads TGTGCCAGCAGTTTAGGGGGGGCTGAGACTTCGTTTTACAATGAGCAGTTCTTC. Amino acids: CASSLGGAETSFYNEQFF. The chain uses TRBV28 and TRBJ2-1; possible D gene TRBD2, 7 bases. The CDR3 consists of 18 residues. Germline V gives CDR1 MDHEN, CDR2 SYDVKM. Trimming removed 2 bases from V and 4 bases from J, with 21 bases in between.

The V gene is TRBV30, the J gene TRBJ1-3; weak D call: TRBD1 (6 bases). CDR1 GTSNPN and CDR2 SVGIG come from the germline V gene (reference sequence). This CDR3 contains 18 residues. V lost 0 bases to trimming and J lost 1 base, with 19 bases between them. The CDR3 region is CAWSVKIWGGSSGNTIYF. CDR3 sequence (DNA): TGTGCCTGGAGTGTAAAGATTTGGGGGGGCTCGTCTGGAAACACCATATATTTT.

The chain has TRBV7-2 and TRBJ2-3; D may be TRBD2 (5 bases). The CDR3 runs to 14 residues. Trimming removed 5 bases from V and 4 bases from J, with 13 bases in between. The germline gives CDR1 SGHTA, CDR2 FQGNSA. The CDR3 DNA reads TGTGCCAGCAGCACAGAGGCTAGCCCAGATACGCAGTATTTT. It is translated as CASSTEASPDTQYF.

This chain uses TRBV7-2 with TRBJ1-1; tentative D call: TRBD1 (5 bases). The CDR3 spans 17 residues. CDR1 is SGHTA, CDR2 FQGNSA, per germline. V was cut by 2 bases and J by 4 bases, with 20 bases left in between. The CDR3 bases are TGTGCCAGCAGCTTAAGACCGGCAGGGAACGGGGGCACTGAAGCTTTCTTT. Translation gives CASSLRPAGNGGTEAFF.

A remark on this clone: At one of its ends the junction is not consistent with the germline gene, which may arise from a read error. This rearrangement joins TRBV6-2 or TRBV6-3 to TRBJ1-4, with a weak D call TRBD1 (5 bases). This CDR3 spans 15 amino acids. Germline-derived CDR1 and CDR2 are MNHEY and SVGEGT. CDR3 in DNA: TGTGCCAGCAGCCCTGGAGGGGTCGCTAACGAAAAACTGTTTTTT. Its translation is CASSPGGVANEKLFF.